This TCR beta chain was retrieved from a study of blood T cell repertoires in COVID-19. Across the whole study: Samples representing acute and convalescent COVID-19 were sourced from the United States, Italy and Spain. T cells, B-cell-depleted T cells, or PBMCs supplied cDNA or gDNA.

The germline gives CDR1 SGHTA, CDR2 FQGNSA. Losses at the gene ends were 5 bases for V and 5 bases for J; bases not matched to a gene: 7. The CDR3 extends over 14 amino acids. As originally analysed: Amplification of reference gene primers provided the estimated nucleated cell counts. Only in-frame clones appear in the TCRdb table, and some are missing; sequencing was by immunoSEQ multiplex PCR. V, J and clone size derive from that table, while D and trimming were established from the DNA sequence. The repertoire includes under 200,000 clones, 80% of them detected once, and 6% to 8.5% sits in the top ten. This clone was seen only once.

This clonotype was sampled from a man in his 60s with acute or convalescent COVID-19. The chain has TRBV7-2 and TRBJ2-5; TRBD2 agrees at 8 bases. Sequences were obtained from peripheral blood. DNA of the CDR3: TGTGCCAGCAGCCCCGGACTAGCCTTGGAGACCCAGTACTTC. Protein sequence: CASSPGLALETQYF.